This entry lists 32 T cell receptor beta chains sequenced from one sample in a study of blood T cell repertoires in COVID-19. Sequencing was performed with immunoSEQ multiplex PCR; in TCRdb, only in-frame clones are kept and a portion is missing. There are approximately 230,000 clones in the sample; approximately 90% occur only once, and around 3.3% lies in the top ten. Sequenced input: peripheral blood. The receptors originated from a man aged 18 to 29 with active or convalescent COVID-19.

This chain uses TRBV5-1 with TRBJ1-2; 9 bases align to TRBD1. V was pared by 3 bases and J by 3 bases, with 6 bases of the junction left unmatched. The length of the CDR3 is 15 residues. Looked up from germline, CDR1 is SGHRS and CDR2 is YFSETQ. DNA for the CDR3: TGCGCCAGCAGCTGGGGGACAGGGTTGTACTATGGCTACACCTTC. Its translation: CASSWGTGLYYGYTF.

The genes are TRBV5-6 and TRBJ2-7, with 8 bases that match TRBD1. Germline V gene sequence: CDR1 SGHDT, CDR2 YYEEEE. With V trimmed by 1 base and J by 2 bases, 11 bases remained unmatched. The CDR3 extends over 17 amino acids. The CDR3 here is CASSLFPWDRRTYEQYF. DNA for the CDR3: TGTGCCAGCAGCTTGTTTCCCTGGGACAGGAGGACCTACGAGCAGTACTTC.

The chain carries TRBV4-3 and TRBJ2-5; 15 nucleotides match TRBD2. J gave up 5 bases and V 4 bases, and 11 bases lay outside the gene matches. The CDR3 covers 18 residues. Per germline, CDR1 LGHNA and CDR2 YSLEER. The CDR3 nucleotides read TGCGCCAGCAGCCTCAGTGGGACTAGCGGGGGGATGGCGGAGACCCAGTACTTC. Translation: CASSLSGTSGGMAETQYF.

This chain joins TRBV3-1 (or the pseudogene TRBV3-2) and TRBJ2-1, with 14 nucleotides matching TRBD2. V shed 5 bases, J shed 3 bases, and the junction held 9 bases outside the gene matches. Germline V gives CDR1 LGHDT, CDR2 YNNKEL (reference sequence). The CDR3 length is 18 residues. CDR3 protein: CASSFLGLAGADYNEQFF. The CDR3 DNA sequence: TGTGCCAGCAGCTTCCTGGGACTAGCGGGGGCCGACTACAATGAGCAGTTCTTC.

The chain couples TRBV19 to TRBJ1-5; D uncertain. The CDR3 is 14 residues long. Germline-derived CDR1 and CDR2 are LNHDA and SQIVND (reference sequence). V lost 3 bases and J 3 bases, leaving 9 bases between the germline ends. The CDR3 protein is CASSITANNQPQHF. DNA for the CDR3: TGTGCCAGTAGTATTACAGCAAACAATCAGCCCCAGCATTTT.

The chain couples TRBV2 to TRBJ1-1, with no clear D. CDR3 length: 11 amino acids. V lost 8 bases and J lost 0, with 4 bases in between. Germline lookup yields CDR1 SNHLY and CDR2 FYNNEI. The CDR3 DNA sequence: TGTGCCAGCTCAGTGAACACTGAAGCTTTCTTT. Residues: CASSVNTEAFF.

The genes are TRBV9 and TRBJ1-1, with 7 bases matching TRBD1. Looked up from germline, CDR1 is SGDLS and CDR2 is YYNGEE. The V gene end was trimmed by 0 bases and the J gene end by 4 bases; junction bases not matched to a gene: 6. The length of the CDR3 is 15 residues. The CDR3 region is CASSVARQGSTEAFF. The CDR3 nucleotides are TGTGCCAGCAGCGTAGCTAGACAGGGCAGCACTGAAGCTTTCTTT. Looking up the rest from reference TRBV9 and TRBJ1-1 gives the full variable domain: DSGVTQTPKHLITATGQRVTLRCSPRSGDLSVYWYQQSLDQGLQFLIQYYNGEERAKGNILERFSAQQFPDLHSELNLSSLELGDSALYFCASSVARQGSTEAFFGQGTRLTVV.

This clone was seen just once. The J gene is TRBJ1-2, the V gene TRBV10-3; D remains unclear. CDR1 is ENHRY and CDR2 is SYGVKD in the germline V gene. The CDR3 is 21 residues long. Trimming shortened V by 4 bases and J by 3 bases, and 33 bases separated the two germline ends. CDR3 amino acids: CAISGAFERRSSYLPHYGYTF. CDR3 in DNA: TGTGCCATCAGTGGGGCCTTTGAGCGGCGCTCCTCTTACCTCCCTCACTATGGCTACACCTTC.

The chain recombines TRBV10-3 with TRBJ2-7, with TRBD1 identical over 8 bases. The ends lost 4 bases at V and 6 bases at J; junction bases unmatched: 11. Germline loops: CDR1 ENHRY, CDR2 SYGVKD. The CDR3 has 15 amino acids. The CDR3 reads CAISAGQAKTSEQYF. CDR3 nucleotides: TGTGCCATCAGTGCGGGACAGGCTAAAACTTCCGAGCAGTACTTC.

The rearrangement links TRBV28 to TRBJ1-1, with D possibly TRBD1 on 6 matching bases. The CDR3 runs 12 residues. Per germline, CDR1 MDHEN and CDR2 SYDVKM. V gave up 6 bases and J gave up 6 bases, with 11 bases separating them. The CDR3 sequence is CASSPRGSEAFF. CDR3 DNA sequence: TGTGCCAGCAGCCCTAGGGGGTCTGAAGCTTTCTTT.

To note about this clone: The junction and the germline gene differ at one end; a read error may be behind it. This sequence joins TRBV4-3 and TRBJ2-1; 7 nucleotides line up with TRBD2. The CDR3 totals 17 residues. Germline V CDR1 and CDR2: LGHNA, YSLEER. For the CDR3, the DNA is TGCGCCAGCAGCGAAGACACCTGGAGTAGCGGGTACAATGAGCAGTTCTTC. Translated, it gives CASSEDTWSSGYNEQFF.

V gene TRBV11-3 combines with J gene TRBJ2-2; 12 bases map to TRBD2. V dropped 4 bases and J dropped 4; count of bases not matched to a gene: 4. Germline values: CDR1 SGHNT, CDR2 YENEEA. The CDR3 runs to 16 residues. The CDR3 reads CASSSLAGGGTGELFF. The CDR3 bases are TGTGCCAGCAGCTCACTAGCGGGGGGAGGCACCGGGGAGCTGTTTTTT. Full variable domain (rest looked up from reference TRBV11-3 and TRBJ2-2): EAGVVQSPRYKIIEKKQPVAFWCNPISGHNTLYWYLQNLGQGPELLIRYENEEAVDDSQLPKDRFSAERLKGVDSTLKIQPAELGDSAVYLCASSSLAGGGTGELFFGEGSRLTVL.

The V call is TRBV7-3, the J call TRBJ2-1, with 8 bases that match TRBD2. With V trimmed by 4 bases and J by 7 bases, 9 bases remained unmatched. Germline V gene sequence: CDR1 SGHTA, CDR2 FQGTGA. The CDR3 length is 15 residues. The CDR3 DNA reads TGTGCCAGCAGCTCCCAAGCGGGGGCGGAAAATGAGCAGTTCTTC. It specifies CASSSQAGAENEQFF.

The CDR3 is CASSLGGSEKLFF. As DNA, the CDR3 is TGTGCCAGCAGTTTAGGCGGTAGTGAAAAACTGTTTTTT. V gene TRBV12-3 or TRBV12-4 combines with J gene TRBJ1-4; no clear D gene. The CDR3 runs 13 residues. Trimming took 1 base from V and 7 from J, leaving 7 bases between them.

This chain links TRBV30 with TRBJ1-2; no clear D gene. V shed 2 bases and J shed 5 bases, with 15 bases lying between them. CDR3 length: 14 amino acids. CDR1 GTSNPN and CDR2 SVGIG come from the germline V gene (reference sequence). In DNA form, the CDR3 reads TGTGCCTGGAGTCCCGGTCCTACCTCATATGGCTACACCTTC. Translating gives CAWSPGPTSYGYTF. Full variable domain (outside the CDR3, taken from reference TRBV30 and TRBJ1-2): SQTIHQWPATLVQPVGSPLSLECTVEGTSNPNLYWYRQAAGRGLQLLFYSVGIGQISSEVPQNLSASRPQDRQFILSSKKLLLSDSGFYLCAWSPGPTSYGYTFGSGTRLTVV.

V usage is TRBV20-1 and J usage is TRBJ2-1, with TRBD2 matching over 11 bases. CDR1 is DFQATT, CDR2 SNEGSKA, per germline (reference sequence). CDR3 length: 15 residues. J gave up 7 bases and V 3 bases, and 8 bases lay outside the gene matches. The CDR3 is CSASPRLAGSNEQFF. In DNA form, the CDR3 reads TGCAGTGCTAGTCCTCGACTAGCGGGATCGAATGAGCAGTTCTTC.

The chain combines TRBV6-2 or TRBV6-3 with TRBJ2-2, with no clear D. The V and J ends lost 5 bases and 2 bases respectively, with 12 bases between them. The CDR3 length is 15 residues. CDR1 is MNHEY and CDR2 is SVGEGT in the germline V gene. The CDR3 sequence is CASSKTQTNTGELFF. Written as DNA, the CDR3 is TGTGCCAGCAGTAAAACCCAGACAAACACCGGGGAGCTGTTTTTT.

The chain employs TRBV27 and TRBJ1-5, with a weak D call TRBD1 (6 bases). Germline CDR1 reads MNHEY; CDR2 reads SMNVEV (reference sequence). The CDR3 totals 14 residues. The germline V and J ends were trimmed by 6 bases and 3 bases, with 12 bases remaining between them. Written as DNA, the CDR3 is TGTGCCAGCAGCCAAGGGGGTCTCAATCAGCCCCAGCATTTT. This gives the protein CASSQGGLNQPQHF.

CDR3 residues: CATTGQVGTEAFF. In nucleotides, the CDR3 is TGTGCCACCACTGGACAGGTTGGCACTGAAGCTTTCTTT. The gene calls are TRBV24-1 and TRBJ1-1; 7 bases fit TRBD1. CDR3 length equals 13 residues. The germline V gene has CDR1 KGHDR and CDR2 SFDVKD. V was pared by 8 bases and J by 4 bases, with 6 bases of the junction left unmatched.

The genes are TRBV5-1 and TRBJ2-3, with D possibly being TRBD2 (6 bases). Trimming shortened V by 0 bases and J by 7 bases, and 21 bases separated the two germline ends. Germline V gene lookup returns CDR1 SGHRS and CDR2 YFSETQ. The CDR3 is 17 residues long. In DNA, the CDR3 is TGCGCCAGCAGCTTGGCCCGTGGCGGGGAGGTTCGAAATACGCAGTATTTT. Translation: CASSLARGGEVRNTQYF.

The V gene is TRBV28, the J gene TRBJ1-3; 7 nucleotides line up with TRBD1. V lost 5 bases, J lost 2 bases, and 6 bases stayed unmatched. Germline CDR1 is MDHEN and CDR2 is SYDVKM. The CDR3 contains 15 residues. In DNA form, the CDR3 reads TGTGCCAGCAGTCCCCCCGGGACAGCTGGAAACACCATATATTTT. It is translated as CASSPPGTAGNTIYF.

This chain uses TRBV10-3 with TRBJ1-5, with TRBD1 identical over 9 bases. V shed 6 bases, J shed 4 bases, and the junction held 4 bases outside the gene matches. CDR1 and CDR2 (germline): ENHRY, SYGVKD. CDR3 length equals 14 residues. The CDR3 sequence is CAISPGTGNQPQHF. In DNA, the CDR3 is TGTGCCATCAGCCCCGGGACAGGGAATCAGCCCCAGCATTTT.

The chain is built from TRBV18 and TRBJ2-1, with 16 bases fitting TRBD2. This CDR3 contains 17 residues. V trimming: 6 bases; J trimming: 6 bases; junction bases outside the gene matches: 8. CDR1 and CDR2 (germline): KGHSH, LQKENI. The CDR3 region has the DNA TGTGCCAGCTCGGCAGGGACTAGCGGGGGGGCCGGCAATGAGCAGTTCTTC. This sequence encodes CASSAGTSGGAGNEQFF. The variable domain in full, with the rest retrieved from reference TRBV18 and TRBJ2-1, is NAGVMQNPRHLVRRRGQEARLRCSPMKGHSHVYWYRQLPEEGLKFMVYLQKENIIDESGMPKERFSAEFPKEGPSILRIQQVVRGDSAAYFCASSAGTSGGAGNEQFFGPGTRLTVL.

This clone was seen once. This chain joins TRBV7-9 and TRBJ2-4; 10 nucleotides line up with TRBD2. The trim removed 5 bases at V and 8 bases at J, leaving 12 bases unmatched. The germline V gene encodes CDR1 SEHNR and CDR2 FQNEAQ (reference sequence). This CDR3 has 16 residues. The CDR3 nucleotides read TGTGCCAGCAGCCCGGGACTAGCGTCCCCAGGGGACATTCAGTACTTC. As protein: CASSPGLASPGDIQYF. The complete variable domain, with remaining parts taken from reference TRBV7-9 and TRBJ2-4, reads DTGVSQNPRHKITKRGQNVTFRCDPISEHNRLYWYRQTLGQGPEFLTYFQNEAQLEKSRLLSDRFSAERPKGSFSTLEIQRTEQGDSAMYLCASSPGLASPGDIQYFGAGTRLSVL.

The gene calls are TRBV11-3 and TRBJ2-1; TRBD2 matches 8 bases. Per germline, CDR1 SGHNT and CDR2 YENEEA. Unmatched junction bases numbered 3, after V lost 2 bases and J lost 3 bases. There are 15 residues in the CDR3. Here the CDR3 DNA reads TGTGCCAGCAGCTTATCGGGAGGGGACTACAATGAGCAGTTCTTC. Amino acids: CASSLSGGDYNEQFF. Full variable domain (missing parts from reference TRBV11-3 and TRBJ2-1): EAGVVQSPRYKIIEKKQPVAFWCNPISGHNTLYWYLQNLGQGPELLIRYENEEAVDDSQLPKDRFSAERLKGVDSTLKIQPAELGDSAVYLCASSLSGGDYNEQFFGPGTRLTVL.

V and J are TRBV15 and TRBJ1-5, with 7 bases fitting TRBD1. With V trimmed by 0 bases and J by 5 bases, 4 bases remained unmatched. This CDR3 has 15 amino acids. Germline V CDR1 and CDR2: LNHNV, YYDKDF (reference sequence). Here the CDR3 reads CATSRDETGHQPQHF. The DNA of the CDR3 is TGTGCCACCAGCAGAGATGAGACAGGGCATCAGCCCCAGCATTTT.

The chain employs TRBV6-2 or TRBV6-3 and TRBJ1-3, with no clear D. The CDR3 length is 13 residues. CDR1 and CDR2 from the germline V gene are MNHEY and SVGEGT. Trimming removed 4 bases at V and 6 bases at J, with 10 bases between. The CDR3 loop is CASSFSAENTIYF. DNA for the CDR3: TGTGCCAGCAGTTTCTCGGCGGAAAACACCATATATTTT.

This clone was counted once. Here the CDR3 reads CASSKVVTGKYNEQFF. In nucleotides, the CDR3 is TGTGCCAGCAGCAAAGTAGTCACAGGGAAATACAATGAGCAGTTCTTC. The rearrangement links TRBV7-8 to TRBJ2-1; maybe TRBD1 (6 bases). In germline, CDR1 is SGHVS, CDR2 FQNEAQ. The CDR3 runs 16 residues. Trimming stripped 5 bases from V and 4 bases from J, with 18 bases between.

CDR3 region: CASSLTGTDGYGYTF. Here the CDR3 DNA reads TGTGCCAGCAGTTTGACCGGGACAGACGGATATGGCTACACCTTC. This chain links TRBV27 with TRBJ1-2; TRBD1 agrees at 7 bases. This CDR3 comprises 15 residues. The germline gives CDR1 MNHEY, CDR2 SMNVEV (reference sequence). Germline trimming cut 3 bases from V and 5 bases from J; bases unmatched to any gene: 9.

CDR3 in amino acids: CASSSWTGNTGELFF. The CDR3 DNA sequence: TGTGCCAGCAGTTCCTGGACAGGAAACACCGGGGAGCTGTTTTTT. The V gene is TRBV6-5, the J gene TRBJ2-2; 7 positions match TRBD1. The length of the CDR3 is 15 residues. Germline V gene sequence: CDR1 MNHEY, CDR2 SVGAGI. Trimming took 4 bases from V and 2 from J; bases not matched to a gene: 4.

This rearrangement joins TRBV2 to TRBJ2-3; perhaps TRBD2 as D (5 bases). In germline, CDR1 is SNHLY, CDR2 FYNNEI. CDR3 length: 15 residues. The V gene lost 4 bases and the J gene lost 0 bases, with 11 bases spanning the gap. The CDR3 protein is CASSGSRTSTDTQYF. DNA of the CDR3: TGTGCCAGCAGTGGTTCTAGGACTAGCACAGATACGCAGTATTTT. Variable domain in full (rest from reference TRBV2 and TRBJ2-3): EPEVTQTPSHQVTQMGQEVILRCVPISNHLYFYWYRQILGQKVEFLVSFYNNEISEKSEIFDDQFSVERPDGSNFTLKIRSTKLEDSAMYFCASSGSRTSTDTQYFGPGTRLTVL.

The chain combines TRBV2 with TRBJ1-5, with D uncertain. Trimming stripped 1 base from V and 2 bases from J, with 6 bases between. The CDR3 length is 14 residues. Germline V gives CDR1 SNHLY, CDR2 FYNNEI. CDR3 residues: CASSEGRGNQPQHF. DNA of the CDR3: TGTGCCAGCAGTGAAGGGAGAGGCAATCAGCCCCAGCATTTT.